These 10 T cell receptor beta chains were sequenced from one sample in a study of shared clonotypes between healthy human individuals. Produced via immunoSEQ multiplex PCR; TCRdb's table is partial and in-frame only. This sample has roughly 1.5 million clones, with 95% to 99% found just once. Material for sequencing was naive CD4+ T cells sorted from blood. Noted subset: CD45RA+ positively selected. The source is a man aged 25-40 years in good health.

This clone has just one count. The rearrangement links TRBV20-1 to TRBJ2-4; possibly TRBD1 for D (5 bases). Looked up from germline, CDR1 is DFQATT and CDR2 is SNEGSKA (reference sequence). Trimming shortened V by 0 bases and J by 8 bases, and 5 bases separated the two germline ends. CDR3 length: 11 amino acids. The CDR3 DNA reads TGCAGTGCTAGAGACAGGGACATTCAGTACTTC. Translated, it gives CSARDRDIQYF.

This clone has a single count. The chain employs TRBV11-2 and TRBJ2-7; possible D gene TRBD2, 5 bases. This CDR3 contains 14 residues. Trimming took 5 bases from V and 2 from J, leaving 13 bases between them. The germline V gene encodes CDR1 SGHAT and CDR2 FQNNGV. The CDR3 loop is CASSPRTRAYEQYF. CDR3 in DNA: TGTGCCAGCAGCCCCCGGACGCGGGCCTACGAGCAGTACTTC. The full variable domain, with the rest looked up from reference TRBV11-2 and TRBJ2-7, is EAGVAQSPRYKIIEKRQSVAFWCNPISGHATLYWYQQILGQGPKLLIQFQNNGVVDDSQLPKDRFSAERLKGVDSTLKIQPAKLEDSAVYLCASSPRTRAYEQYFGPGTRLTVT.

This clone was recorded once. The J gene is TRBJ2-2, the V gene TRBV10-1; 8 nucleotides line up with TRBD1. This CDR3 is 17 amino acids long. The J segment lost 5 bases and the V segment lost 0 bases, leaving 8 bases of the junction unmatched. Germline loops: CDR1 WNHNN, CDR2 SYGVQD (reference sequence). The CDR3 DNA sequence: TGCGCCAGCAGTGAGTCGTTAGCAGGGGGCTTTACCGGGGAGCTGTTTTTT. It is translated as CASSESLAGGFTGELFF.

The chain joins TRBV18 to TRBJ1-2; 9 bases map to TRBD1. V lost 2 bases to trimming and J lost 2 bases; unmatched junction nucleotides: 3. Germline V gene data show CDR1 as KGHSH and CDR2 as LQKENI. This CDR3 is built from 15 residues. The CDR3 region has the DNA TGTGCCAGCTCACCAAAAGGACAGGGGAACTATGGCTACACCTTC. Translation: CASSPKGQGNYGYTF.

The chain couples TRBV6-9 to TRBJ1-1; D call uncertain. Germline V gene lookup returns CDR1 MNHGY and CDR2 SVAAGI. CDR3 length equals 14 residues. Trimming shortened V by 5 bases and J by 0 bases, and 10 bases separated the two germline ends. The CDR3, as DNA: TGTGCCAGCAGTATAACGAAAATGAACACTGAAGCTTTCTTT. It encodes CASSITKMNTEAFF.

The V and J genes are TRBV7-6 and TRBJ2-7; the D call may be TRBD1 or TRBD2 (6 bases each). Trimming stripped 5 bases from V and 6 bases from J, with 20 bases between. Germline V gene lookup returns CDR1 SGHVS and CDR2 FNYEAQ. The CDR3 is made up of 15 amino acids. The CDR3 sequence is CASSPLGGGVREQYF. The CDR3 bases are TGTGCCAGCAGCCCCTTGGGGGGCGGGGTGCGCGAGCAGTACTTC.

The CDR3 here is CATSRAFLSYEQYF. CDR3 sequence (DNA): TGTGCCACCAGCAGAGCCTTTCTATCCTACGAGCAGTACTTC. V usage is TRBV15 and J usage is TRBJ2-7; D unclear. CDR1 LNHNV and CDR2 YYDKDF come from the germline V gene (reference sequence). The CDR3 is made up of 14 amino acids. V was cut by 1 base and J by 1 base, with 8 bases left in between.

This chain links TRBV7-2 with TRBJ1-3; 7 positions agree with TRBD1. This CDR3 is 15 amino acids long. Trimming at V came to 3 bases and at J to 0 bases, leaving 2 bases not matched to a gene. In germline, CDR1 is SGHTA, CDR2 FQGNSA. The CDR3 loop is CASSLDRSSGNTIYF. The CDR3 nucleotides are TGTGCCAGCAGCTTGGACAGGAGCTCTGGAAACACCATATATTTT.

The chain has TRBV7-8 and TRBJ1-4; a possible D gene is TRBD1 (5 bases). There are 15 residues in the CDR3. Trimming pared 6 bases from V and 4 bases from J, leaving 15 bases between. In germline, CDR1 is SGHVS, CDR2 FQNEAQ. Written as DNA, the CDR3 is TGTGCCAGCAGGAGACGGGACGGCCTTAATGAAAAACTGTTTTTT. Its translation is CASRRRDGLNEKLFF.

The chain uses TRBV10-3 and TRBJ1-2; D call uncertain. Germline V gives CDR1 ENHRY, CDR2 SYGVKD. With 0 bases removed from V and 4 bases from J, the gap between germline ends came to 6 bases. The CDR3 runs 13 residues. In nucleotides, the CDR3 is TGTGCCATCAGTGAGTCTAGAGGCTATGGCTACACCTTC. Translation: CAISESRGYGYTF.